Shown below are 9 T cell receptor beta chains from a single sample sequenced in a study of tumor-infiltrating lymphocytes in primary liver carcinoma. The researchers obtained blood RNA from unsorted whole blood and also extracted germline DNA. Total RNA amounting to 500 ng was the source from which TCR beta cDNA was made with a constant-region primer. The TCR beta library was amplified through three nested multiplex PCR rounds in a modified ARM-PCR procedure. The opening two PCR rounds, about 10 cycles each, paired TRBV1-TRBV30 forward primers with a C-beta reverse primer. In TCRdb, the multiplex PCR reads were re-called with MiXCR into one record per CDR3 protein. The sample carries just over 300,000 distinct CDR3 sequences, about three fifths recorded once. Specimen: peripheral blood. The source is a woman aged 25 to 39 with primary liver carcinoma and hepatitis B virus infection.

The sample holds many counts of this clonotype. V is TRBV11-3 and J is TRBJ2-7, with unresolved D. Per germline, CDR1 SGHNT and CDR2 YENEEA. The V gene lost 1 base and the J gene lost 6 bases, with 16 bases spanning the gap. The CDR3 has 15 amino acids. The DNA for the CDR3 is TGTGCCAGCAGCTTAGGGCAGGCATTCGGTGGCGAGCAGTACTTC. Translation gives CASSLGQAFGGEQYF.

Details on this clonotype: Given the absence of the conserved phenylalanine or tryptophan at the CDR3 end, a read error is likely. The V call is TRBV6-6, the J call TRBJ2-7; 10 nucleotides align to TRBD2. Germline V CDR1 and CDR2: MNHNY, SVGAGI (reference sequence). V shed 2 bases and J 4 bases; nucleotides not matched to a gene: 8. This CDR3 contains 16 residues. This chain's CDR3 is CASSYPPTSGPYEQYL. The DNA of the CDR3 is TGTGCCAGCAGTTACCCGCCGACTAGCGGGCCGTACGAGCAGTACCTC.

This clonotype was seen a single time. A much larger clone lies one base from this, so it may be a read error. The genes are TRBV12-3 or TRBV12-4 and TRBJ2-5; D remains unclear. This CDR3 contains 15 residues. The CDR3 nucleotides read TGTGCCAGCAGTAAGACGGCCGCGATTCAAGAGACCCATTACTTC. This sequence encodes CASSKTAAIQETHYF.

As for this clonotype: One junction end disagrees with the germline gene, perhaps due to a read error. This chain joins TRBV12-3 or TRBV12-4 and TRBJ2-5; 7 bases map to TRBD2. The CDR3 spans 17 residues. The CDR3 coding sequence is TGTGCCGGCAGTTTAAGACTAGTGGGAGGGCCGGGCGAGACCCAGTACTTC. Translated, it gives CAGSLRLVGGPGETQYF.

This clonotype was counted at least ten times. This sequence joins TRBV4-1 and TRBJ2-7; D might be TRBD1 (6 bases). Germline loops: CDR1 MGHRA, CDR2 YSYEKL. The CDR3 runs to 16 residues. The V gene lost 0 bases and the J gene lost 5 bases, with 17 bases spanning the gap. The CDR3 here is CASSQDPRNRVHEQYF. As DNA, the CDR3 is TGCGCCAGCAGCCAAGATCCCCGGAACAGGGTCCACGAGCAGTACTTC.

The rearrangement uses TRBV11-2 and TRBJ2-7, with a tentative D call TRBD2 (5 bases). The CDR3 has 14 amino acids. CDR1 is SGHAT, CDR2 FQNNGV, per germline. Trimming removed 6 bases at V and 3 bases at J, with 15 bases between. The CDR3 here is CASSVSLGDYEQYF. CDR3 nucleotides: TGTGCCAGCAGTGTCTCACTGGGAGACTACGAGCAGTACTTC.

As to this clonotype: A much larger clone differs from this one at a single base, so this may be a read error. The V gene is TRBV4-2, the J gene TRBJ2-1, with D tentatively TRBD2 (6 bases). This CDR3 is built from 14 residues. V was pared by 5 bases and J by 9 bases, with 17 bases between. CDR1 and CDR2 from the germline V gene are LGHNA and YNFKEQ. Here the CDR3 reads CASSFGGKASEQFF. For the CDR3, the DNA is TGTGCCAGCAGCTTCGGGGGAAAAGCGAGTGAGCAGTTCTTC.

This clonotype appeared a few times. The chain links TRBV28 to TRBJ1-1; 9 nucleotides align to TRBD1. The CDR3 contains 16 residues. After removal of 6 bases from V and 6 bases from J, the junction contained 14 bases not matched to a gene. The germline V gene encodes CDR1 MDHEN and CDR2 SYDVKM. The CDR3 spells CASSPLPGQGRAEAFF. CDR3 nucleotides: TGTGCCAGCAGCCCATTGCCGGGACAGGGACGCGCTGAAGCTTTCTTT.

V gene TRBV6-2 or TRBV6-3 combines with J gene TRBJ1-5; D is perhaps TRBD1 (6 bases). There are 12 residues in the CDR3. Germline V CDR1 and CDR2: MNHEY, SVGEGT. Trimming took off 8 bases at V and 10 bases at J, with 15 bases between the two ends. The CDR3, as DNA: TGTGCCAGCGCCCGCAGGGGACATCCCCAGCATTTT. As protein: CASARRGHPQHF.